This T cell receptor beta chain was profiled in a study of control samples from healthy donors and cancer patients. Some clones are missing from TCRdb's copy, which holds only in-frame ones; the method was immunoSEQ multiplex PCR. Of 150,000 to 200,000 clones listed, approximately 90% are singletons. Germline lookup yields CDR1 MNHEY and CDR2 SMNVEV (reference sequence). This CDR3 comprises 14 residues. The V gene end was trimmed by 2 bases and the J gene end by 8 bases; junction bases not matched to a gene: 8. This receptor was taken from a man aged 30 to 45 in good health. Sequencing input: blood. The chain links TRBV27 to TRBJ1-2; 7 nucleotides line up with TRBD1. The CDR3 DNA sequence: TGTGCCAGCAGTTTAGGCTGGACAGGCAGCGGCTACACCTTC. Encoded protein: CASSLGWTGSGYTF.